This T cell receptor (beta chain) was captured in a study of CD8+ T cells in alopecia areata. After isolation, RNA underwent reverse transcription to generate cDNA as the sequencing template. Sequencing used immunoSEQ multiplex PCR; TCRdb keeps in-frame clones, though not all of them. The sample consists of about 100,000 clones, just under 60% of them appearing once. The sample's treatment: oral pan-JAK inhibitor, 5-10 mg twice daily. Sampling of alopecia areata patients yielded lesional scalp punch biopsies as well as peripheral blood. Remarks on this clone: Its antigen remains unknown.

This CDR3 spans 13 amino acids. V was clipped by 5 bases and J by 8 bases; unmatched bases: 4. Germline CDR1 reads MNHEY; CDR2 reads SVGAGI. Study results and limitations: When scalp samples are sequenced, resident alphabeta T cells of normal skin are also captured. Scalp clonality dropped significantly under tofacitinib, as did expanded CD8+ top-100 clones.

This chain uses TRBV6-5 with TRBJ2-4, with 9 bases that match TRBD1. This TCR derives from a human donor with alopecia areata. The specimen comprised CD8+ T cells sorted from blood, sampled between weeks 55 and 65, from a patient treated with tofacitinib. The CDR3 nucleotides are TGTGCCAGCAGTGTACAGGGGGCGGACATTCAGTACTTC. The encoded protein is CASSVQGADIQYF.